This TCR beta chain appears in the sequencing data of a study of human T cells and chemical hapten exposure. Study results and caveats: TCRs at a frequency above 1 in 1000 stayed unchanged with DPC sensitization.

Many counts were recorded for this clonotype. No antigen is known for it. V shed 4 bases and J shed 1 base, with 8 bases lying between them. In germline, CDR1 is SGHRS, CDR2 YFSETQ. The CDR3 consists of 13 residues. For the library, individual cDNA molecules each received unique molecular identifiers. Study processing details: A typical sample had around 96,000 TCRs, with about 20,000 to 700,000 overall. TCRdb re-called the reads through MiXCR, storing one row per CDR3 protein. The V and J calls and clone size are TCRdb's, not the authors'. The data contain 95,000 to 150,000 distinct CDR3 sequences, approximately 9.3% of them seen just once; the ten biggest clones take up over 1.1%. Unfractionated whole blood yielded the extracted total RNA.

This rearrangement joins TRBV5-1 to TRBJ1-1; D unclear. Sequenced material: whole blood. The TCR originated in a human donor in good health. Some clones in this sample may be carry-over from other donors' samples. CDR3 DNA: TGCGCCAGCAGCCTGCCGGAGAACACTGAAGCTTTCTTT. Translated, it gives CASSLPENTEAFF.